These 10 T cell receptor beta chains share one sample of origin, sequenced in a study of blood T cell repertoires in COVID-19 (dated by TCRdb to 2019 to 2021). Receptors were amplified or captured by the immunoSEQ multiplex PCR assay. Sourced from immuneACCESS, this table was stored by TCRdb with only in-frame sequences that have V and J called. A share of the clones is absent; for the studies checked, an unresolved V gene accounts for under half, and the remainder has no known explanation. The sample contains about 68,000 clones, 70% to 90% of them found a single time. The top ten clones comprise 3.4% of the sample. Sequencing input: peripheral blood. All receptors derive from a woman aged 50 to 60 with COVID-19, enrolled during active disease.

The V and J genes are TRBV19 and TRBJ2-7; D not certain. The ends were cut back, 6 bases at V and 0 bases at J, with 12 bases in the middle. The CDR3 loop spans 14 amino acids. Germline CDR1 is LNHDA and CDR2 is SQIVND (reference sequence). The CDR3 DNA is TGTGCCAGTAGCCCCCCCCGGAGCTCCTACGAGCAGTACTTC. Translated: CASSPPRSSYEQYF.

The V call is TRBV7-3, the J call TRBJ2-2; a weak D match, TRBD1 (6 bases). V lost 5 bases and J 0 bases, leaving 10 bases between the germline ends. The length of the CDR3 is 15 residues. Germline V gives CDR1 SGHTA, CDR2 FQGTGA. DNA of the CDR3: TGTGCCAGCAGCCCGACAGGTTCGAACACCGGGGAGCTGTTTTTT. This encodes CASSPTGSNTGELFF. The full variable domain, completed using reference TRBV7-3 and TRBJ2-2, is GAGVSQTPSNKVTEKGKYVELRCDPISGHTALYWYRQSLGQGPEFLIYFQGTGAADDSGLPNDRFFAVRPEGSVSTLKIQRTERGDSAVYLCASSPTGSNTGELFFGEGSRLTVL.

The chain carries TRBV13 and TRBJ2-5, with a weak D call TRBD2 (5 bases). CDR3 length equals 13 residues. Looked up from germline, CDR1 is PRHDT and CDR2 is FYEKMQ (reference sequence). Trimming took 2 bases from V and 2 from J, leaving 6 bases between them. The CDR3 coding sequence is TGTGCCAGCAGCTTACGAGGGCAAGAGACCCAGTACTTC. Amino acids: CASSLRGQETQYF.

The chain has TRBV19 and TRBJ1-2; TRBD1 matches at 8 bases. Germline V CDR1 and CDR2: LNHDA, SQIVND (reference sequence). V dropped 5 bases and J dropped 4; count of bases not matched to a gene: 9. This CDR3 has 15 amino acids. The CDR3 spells CASSAGQGPFYGYTF. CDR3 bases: TGTGCCAGTAGTGCCGGACAGGGCCCTTTCTATGGCTACACCTTC.

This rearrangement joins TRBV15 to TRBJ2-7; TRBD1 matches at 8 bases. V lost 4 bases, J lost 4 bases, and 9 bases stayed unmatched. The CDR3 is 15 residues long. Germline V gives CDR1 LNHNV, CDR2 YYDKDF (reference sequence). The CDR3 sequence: CATSTFGTGGYEQYF. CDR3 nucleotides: TGTGCCACCAGCACATTCGGTACAGGGGGATACGAGCAGTACTTC.

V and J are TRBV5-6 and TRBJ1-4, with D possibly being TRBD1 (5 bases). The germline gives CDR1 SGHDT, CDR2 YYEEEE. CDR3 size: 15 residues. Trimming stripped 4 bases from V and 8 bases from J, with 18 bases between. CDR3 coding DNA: TGTGCCAGCAGCCCCGGGTTGAAGGCAGGGGAAAAACTGTTTTTT. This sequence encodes CASSPGLKAGEKLFF.

The DNA of the CDR3 is TGTGCCAGCAGCTCGGGGACAGGGGGCAACGAGCAGTACTTC. Protein product: CASSSGTGGNEQYF. The chain has TRBV9 and TRBJ2-7, with 12 bases aligning to TRBD1. The junction had 4 bases not matched to a gene; V was cut back by 4 bases and J by 5 bases. Looked up from germline, CDR1 is SGDLS and CDR2 is YYNGEE. There are 14 residues in the CDR3.

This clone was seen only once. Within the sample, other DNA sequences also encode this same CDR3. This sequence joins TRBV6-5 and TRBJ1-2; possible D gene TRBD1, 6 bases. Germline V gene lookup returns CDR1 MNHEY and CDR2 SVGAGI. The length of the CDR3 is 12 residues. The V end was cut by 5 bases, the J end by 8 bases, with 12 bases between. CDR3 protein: CASSSQGLGYTF. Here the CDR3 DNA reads TGTGCCAGCAGTAGCCAGGGGTTGGGCTACACCTTC.

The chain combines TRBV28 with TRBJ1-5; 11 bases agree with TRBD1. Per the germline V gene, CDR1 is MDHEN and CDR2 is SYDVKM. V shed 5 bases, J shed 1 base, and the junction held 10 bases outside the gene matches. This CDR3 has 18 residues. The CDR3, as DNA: TGTGCCAGCAGTCCCAGGACAGGGGGCTTGGGAAGCAATCAGCCCCAGCATTTT. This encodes CASSPRTGGLGSNQPQHF. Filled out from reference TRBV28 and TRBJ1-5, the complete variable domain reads DVKVTQSSRYLVKRTGEKVFLECVQDMDHENMFWYRQDPGLGLRLIYFSYDVKMKEKGDIPEGYSVSREKKERFSLILESASTNQTSMYLCASSPRTGGLGSNQPQHFGDGTRLSIL.

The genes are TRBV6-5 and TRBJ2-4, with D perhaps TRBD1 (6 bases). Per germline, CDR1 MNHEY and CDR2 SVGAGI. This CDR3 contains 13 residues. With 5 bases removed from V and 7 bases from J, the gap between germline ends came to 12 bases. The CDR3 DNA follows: TGTGCCAGCAGTACCGGGACATACAACATTCAGTACTTC. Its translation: CASSTGTYNIQYF.